Listed below are T cell receptor beta chains from one sample, sequenced in a study of OX40 agonist ivuxolimab in advanced cancers. The assay was immunoSEQ multiplex PCR, and TCRdb's table has in-frame clones only and misses some. The sample lists about 91,000 clones; about 87% were seen once. This specimen consisted of CD4+ or CD8+ T cells sorted from blood, obtained in a trial of the OX40 agonist ivuxolimab. The receptors derive from an adult with an advanced solid tumor such as melanoma, head and neck, liver or kidney cancer. Both conserved end residues are part of each CDR3. Each record gives: J gene, clone size, V gene, D gene, CDR3 protein, CDR3 DNA. The D gene is left open where the match is weak. Only part of the rows carry a size: once, few, many, or a class if the clone is expanded.

j_call: TRBJ1-5
clone_size: .
v_call: TRBV27
d_call: .
cdr3_aa: CASSRSKGLSNQPQHF
cdr3_nt: TGTGCCAGCAGTCGCTCGAAAGGTTTGAGCAATCAGCCCCAGCATTTT

j_call: TRBJ2-1
clone_size: .
v_call: TRBV27
d_call: .
cdr3_aa: CASSPQLGAGEQFF
cdr3_nt: TGTGCCAGCAGTCCCCAACTAGGTGCGGGTGAGCAGTTCTTC

j_call: TRBJ2-7
clone_size: .
v_call: TRBV9
d_call: .
cdr3_aa: CASSVAFGAGLYEQYF
cdr3_nt: TGTGCCAGCAGCGTAGCCTTTGGGGCAGGACTCTACGAGCAGTACTTC

j_call: TRBJ2-7
clone_size: .
v_call: TRBV6-1
d_call: TRBD1
cdr3_aa: CATRQGSYEQYF
cdr3_nt: TGTGCCACCAGACAGGGATCCTACGAGCAGTACTTC

j_call: TRBJ1-5
clone_size: .
v_call: TRBV18
d_call: .
cdr3_aa: CASSLGHSNQPQHF
cdr3_nt: TGTGCCAGCTCACTGGGACATAGCAATCAGCCCCAGCATTTT

j_call: TRBJ2-1
clone_size: .
v_call: TRBV5-6
d_call: TRBD2
cdr3_aa: CASSLRGVDEQFF
cdr3_nt: TGTGCCAGCAGCTTGCGGGGGGTTGATGAGCAGTTCTTC

j_call: TRBJ1-1
clone_size: .
v_call: TRBV2
d_call: .
cdr3_aa: CASQLGGANTEAFF
cdr3_nt: TGTGCCAGCCAGCTCGGAGGGGCGAATACTGAAGCTTTCTTT

j_call: TRBJ1-5
clone_size: .
v_call: TRBV6-1
d_call: .
cdr3_aa: CASRETWVGQPQHF
cdr3_nt: TGTGCCAGCAGAGAAACCTGGGTGGGTCAGCCCCAGCATTTT

j_call: TRBJ2-1
clone_size: .
v_call: TRBV7-2
d_call: .
cdr3_aa: CASSHPSNEQFF
cdr3_nt: TGTGCCAGCAGCCACCCCTCCAATGAGCAGTTCTTC

j_call: TRBJ1-2
clone_size: .
v_call: TRBV11-3
d_call: .
cdr3_aa: CASSLNGIGYTF
cdr3_nt: TGTGCCAGCAGCTTAAATGGGATTGGCTACACCTTC

j_call: TRBJ2-5
clone_size: few
v_call: TRBV19
d_call: TRBD2
cdr3_aa: CASRELAGKETQYF
cdr3_nt: TGTGCCAGTAGGGAACTAGCGGGAAAAGAGACCCAGTACTTC

j_call: TRBJ2-1
clone_size: .
v_call: TRBV11-3
d_call: TRBD2
cdr3_aa: CASSPGTSGRSGEQFF
cdr3_nt: TGTGCCAGCAGCCCCGGGACTAGCGGGAGATCAGGTGAGCAGTTCTTC

j_call: TRBJ2-5
clone_size: .
v_call: TRBV6-1
d_call: .
cdr3_aa: CASSEGVLRNRGETQYF
cdr3_nt: TGTGCCAGCAGTGAAGGGGTTCTAAGGAACAGAGGGGAGACCCAGTACTTC

j_call: TRBJ1-4
clone_size: .
v_call: TRBV5-1
d_call: .
cdr3_aa: CASAMQGGGNEKLFF
cdr3_nt: TGCGCCAGCGCCATGCAAGGGGGAGGTAATGAAAAACTGTTTTTT

j_call: TRBJ1-2
clone_size: .
v_call: TRBV9
d_call: .
cdr3_aa: CASSVELQDHGYTF
cdr3_nt: TGTGCCAGCAGCGTAGAGCTGCAGGACCATGGCTACACCTTC

j_call: TRBJ2-2
clone_size: .
v_call: TRBV11-2
d_call: .
cdr3_aa: CASSGIQDTNTGELFF
cdr3_nt: TGTGCCAGCAGCGGAATACAGGATACGAACACCGGGGAGCTGTTTTTT

j_call: TRBJ1-1
clone_size: few
v_call: TRBV9
d_call: TRBD1
cdr3_aa: CASSVAPTGLNTEAFF
cdr3_nt: TGTGCCAGCAGCGTAGCCCCGACAGGGTTGAACACTGAAGCTTTCTTT

j_call: TRBJ2-2
clone_size: .
v_call: TRBV9
d_call: TRBD2
cdr3_aa: CASSWTSTGELFF
cdr3_nt: TGTGCCAGCAGCTGGACTAGCACCGGGGAGCTGTTTTTT

j_call: TRBJ2-3
clone_size: .
v_call: TRBV19
d_call: .
cdr3_aa: CASSRGPGGTDTQYF
cdr3_nt: TGTGCCAGTAGCAGGGGACCGGGCGGCACAGATACGCAGTATTTT

j_call: TRBJ2-1
clone_size: .
v_call: TRBV14
d_call: TRBD2
cdr3_aa: CASSLPGLVYNEQFF
cdr3_nt: TGTGCCAGCAGCCTACCGGGACTAGTCTACAATGAGCAGTTCTTC

j_call: TRBJ2-1
clone_size: .
v_call: TRBV20-1
d_call: TRBD2
cdr3_aa: CSAKAGTKQFF
cdr3_nt: TGCAGTGCTAAAGCCGGGACTAAGCAGTTCTTC

j_call: TRBJ2-1
clone_size: .
v_call: TRBV7-6
d_call: TRBD1
cdr3_aa: CASSPILDIQGALQFF
cdr3_nt: TGTGCCAGCAGCCCAATACTTGACATACAGGGGGCGCTGCAGTTCTTC

j_call: TRBJ2-1
clone_size: .
v_call: TRBV5-8
d_call: TRBD2
cdr3_aa: CASSPRLAGGPDEQFF
cdr3_nt: TGTGCCAGCAGCCCGAGACTAGCGGGAGGGCCCGATGAGCAGTTCTTC